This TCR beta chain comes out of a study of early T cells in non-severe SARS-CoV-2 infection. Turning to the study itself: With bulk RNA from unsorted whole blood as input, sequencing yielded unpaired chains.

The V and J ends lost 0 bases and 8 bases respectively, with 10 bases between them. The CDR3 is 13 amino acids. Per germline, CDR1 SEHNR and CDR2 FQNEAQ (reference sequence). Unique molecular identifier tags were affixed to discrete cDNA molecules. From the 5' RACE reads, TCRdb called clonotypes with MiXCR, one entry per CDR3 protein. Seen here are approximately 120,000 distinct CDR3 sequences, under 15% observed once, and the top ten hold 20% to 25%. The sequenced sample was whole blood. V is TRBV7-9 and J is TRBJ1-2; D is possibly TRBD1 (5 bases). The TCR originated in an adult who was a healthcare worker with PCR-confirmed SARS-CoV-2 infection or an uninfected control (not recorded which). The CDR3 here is CASSLAGEGGYTF. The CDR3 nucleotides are TGTGCCAGCAGCTTAGCGGGGGAGGGAGGCTACACCTTC.